The TCR beta chain described here comes from a study of blood T cells in healthy people across ages. Study-level points and caveats: Naive and antigen-experienced cells could not be conclusively compared, given unsorted PBMCs.

The second PCR ran about 6 to 12 cycles with a sample-barcoded 5' primer and J-beta primers. Template switching added a 12-random-nucleotide identifier to every cDNA molecule. TCRdb re-derived calls from the 5' RACE reads in MiXCR, one entry per CDR3 protein. The sample shows 710,000 or so distinct CDR3 sequences, approximately 22% of them seen only once. Regarding this clonotype: The target antigen is unknown.

This CDR3 spans 13 amino acids. CDR1 MNHEY and CDR2 SVGAGI come from the germline V gene. V shed 2 bases and J shed 4 bases, with 7 bases lying between them. The authors extracted at least 6 micrograms of total RNA per sample. The sample was blood. The sequence was obtained from a man in his 70s in good health. The genes are TRBV6-5 and TRBJ2-3; D uncertain. The CDR3 bases are TGTGCCAGCAGTTACGGTTTGGCAGATACGCAGTATTTT. Amino acids: CASSYGLADTQYF.